The source of this T cell receptor (beta chain) is a study of response to subunit inactivated influenza vaccine. This clonotype came up a few times. This CDR3 comprises 14 residues. Germline loops: CDR1 DFQATT, CDR2 SNEGSKA (reference sequence). Between the trimmed V and J ends, which lost 1 base and 2 bases, there was a span of 10 bases. TCRdb reprocessed the RT-PCR reads via MiXCR and lists one record per CDR3 protein. Found here are fewer than 600,000 distinct CDR3 sequences, around 7.7% of them singletons; the top ten hold around 14%. The gene calls are TRBV20-1 and TRBJ2-3, with D perhaps given as TRBD1 or TRBD2 (5 bases each). The origin of this receptor is a man in his fifties or sixties who received an inactivated influenza vaccine. Sequencing was performed on PBMCs from blood, taken roughly 24 months after vaccination. The CDR3 coding sequence is TGCAGTGCTAGAGGGGGGTTAGACACAGATACGCAGTATTTT. This sequence encodes CSARGGLDTDTQYF.